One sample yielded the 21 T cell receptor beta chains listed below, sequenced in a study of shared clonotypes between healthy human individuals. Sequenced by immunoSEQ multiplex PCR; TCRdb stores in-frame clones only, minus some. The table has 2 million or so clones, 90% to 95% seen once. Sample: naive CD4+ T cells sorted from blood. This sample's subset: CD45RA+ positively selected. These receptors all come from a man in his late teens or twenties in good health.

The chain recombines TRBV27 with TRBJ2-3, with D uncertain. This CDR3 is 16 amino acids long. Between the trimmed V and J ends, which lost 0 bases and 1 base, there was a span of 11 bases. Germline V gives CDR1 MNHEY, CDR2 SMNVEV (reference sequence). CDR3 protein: CASSLSTIYGTDTQYF. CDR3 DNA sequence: TGTGCCAGCAGTTTATCGACAATTTATGGCACAGATACGCAGTATTTT.

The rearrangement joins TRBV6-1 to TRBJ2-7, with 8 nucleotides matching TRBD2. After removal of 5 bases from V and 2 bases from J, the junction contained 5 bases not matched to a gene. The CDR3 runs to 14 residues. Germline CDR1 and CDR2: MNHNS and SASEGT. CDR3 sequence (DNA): TGTGCCAGCAGTCAGGCGGGGGGTACCTACGAGCAGTACTTC. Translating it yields CASSQAGGTYEQYF.

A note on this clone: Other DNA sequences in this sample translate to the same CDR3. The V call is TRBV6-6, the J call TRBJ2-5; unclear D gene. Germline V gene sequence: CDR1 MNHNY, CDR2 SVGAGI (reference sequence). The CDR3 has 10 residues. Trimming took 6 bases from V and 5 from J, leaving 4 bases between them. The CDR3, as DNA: TGTGCCAGCAGAGGGGAGACCCAGTACTTC. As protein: CASRGETQYF.

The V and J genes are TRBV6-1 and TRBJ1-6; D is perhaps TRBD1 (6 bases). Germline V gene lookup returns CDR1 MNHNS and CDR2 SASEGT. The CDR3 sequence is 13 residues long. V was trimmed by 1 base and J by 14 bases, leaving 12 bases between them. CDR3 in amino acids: CASSEGRGTTLHF. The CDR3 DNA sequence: TGTGCCAGCAGTGAAGGTAGGGGGACCACCCTCCACTTT.

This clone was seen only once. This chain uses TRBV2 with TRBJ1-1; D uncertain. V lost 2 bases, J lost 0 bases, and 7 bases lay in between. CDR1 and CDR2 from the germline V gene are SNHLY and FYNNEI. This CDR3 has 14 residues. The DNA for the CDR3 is TGTGCCAGCAGTGAACTGGGAGTGAACACTGAAGCTTTCTTT. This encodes CASSELGVNTEAFF.

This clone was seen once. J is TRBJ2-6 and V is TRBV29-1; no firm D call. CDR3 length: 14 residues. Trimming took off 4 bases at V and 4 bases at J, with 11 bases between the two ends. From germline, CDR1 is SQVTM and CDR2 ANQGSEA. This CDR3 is CSVASRVGANVLTF. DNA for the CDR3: TGCAGCGTTGCTAGTAGGGTCGGGGCCAACGTCCTGACTTTC.

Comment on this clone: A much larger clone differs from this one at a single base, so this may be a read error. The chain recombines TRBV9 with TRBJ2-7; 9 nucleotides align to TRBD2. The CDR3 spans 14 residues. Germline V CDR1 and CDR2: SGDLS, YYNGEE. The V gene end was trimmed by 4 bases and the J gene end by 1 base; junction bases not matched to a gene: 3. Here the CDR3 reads CASSRTSESYEQYF. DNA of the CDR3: TGTGCCAGCAGCCGGACTAGCGAGTCCTACGAGCAGTACTTC.

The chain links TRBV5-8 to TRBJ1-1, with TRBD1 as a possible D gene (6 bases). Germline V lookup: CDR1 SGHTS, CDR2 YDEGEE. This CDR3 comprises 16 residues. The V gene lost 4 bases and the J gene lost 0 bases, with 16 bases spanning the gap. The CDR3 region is CASSKRTARMNTEAFF. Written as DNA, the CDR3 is TGTGCCAGCAGCAAAAGGACAGCCCGCATGAACACTGAAGCTTTCTTT.

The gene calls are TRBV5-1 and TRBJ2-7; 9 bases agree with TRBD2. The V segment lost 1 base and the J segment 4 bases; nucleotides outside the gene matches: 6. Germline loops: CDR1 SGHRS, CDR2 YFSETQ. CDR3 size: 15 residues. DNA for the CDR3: TGCGCCAGCAGCTTGAAGCGGGAGGCCCCTTACGAGCAGTACTTC. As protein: CASSLKREAPYEQYF. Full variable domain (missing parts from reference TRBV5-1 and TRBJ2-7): KAGVTQTPRYLIKTRGQQVTLSCSPISGHRSVSWYQQTPGQGLQFLFEYFSETQRNKGNFPGRFSGRQFSNSRSEMNVSTLELGDSALYLCASSLKREAPYEQYFGPGTRLTVT.

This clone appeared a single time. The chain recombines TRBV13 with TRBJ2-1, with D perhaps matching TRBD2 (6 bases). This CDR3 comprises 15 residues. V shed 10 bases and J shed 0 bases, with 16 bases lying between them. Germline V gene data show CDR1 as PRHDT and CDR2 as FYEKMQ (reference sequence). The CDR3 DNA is TGTGCCACCAGTCCTGAGGGACTCTCCTACAATGAGCAGTTCTTC. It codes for CATSPEGLSYNEQFF.

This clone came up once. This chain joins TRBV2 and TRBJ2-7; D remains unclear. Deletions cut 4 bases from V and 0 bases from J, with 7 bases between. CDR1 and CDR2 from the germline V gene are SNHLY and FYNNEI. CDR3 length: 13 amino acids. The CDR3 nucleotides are TGTGCCAGCAGTGTGGGTAGCTCCTACGAGCAGTACTTC. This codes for CASSVGSSYEQYF.

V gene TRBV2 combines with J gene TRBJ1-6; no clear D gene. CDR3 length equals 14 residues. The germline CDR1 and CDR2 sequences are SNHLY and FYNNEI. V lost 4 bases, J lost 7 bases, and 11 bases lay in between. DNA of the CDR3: TGTGCCAGCAGTGTTAGTCAGATGAATTCACCCCTCCACTTT. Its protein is CASSVSQMNSPLHF. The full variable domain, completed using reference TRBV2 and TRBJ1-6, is EPEVTQTPSHQVTQMGQEVILRCVPISNHLYFYWYRQILGQKVEFLVSFYNNEISEKSEIFDDQFSVERPDGSNFTLKIRSTKLEDSAMYFCASSVSQMNSPLHFGNGTRLTVT.

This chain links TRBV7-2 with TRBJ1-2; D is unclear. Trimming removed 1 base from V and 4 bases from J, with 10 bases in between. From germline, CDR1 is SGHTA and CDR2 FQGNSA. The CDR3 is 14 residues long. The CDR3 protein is CASSLVGNFYGYTF. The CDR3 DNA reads TGTGCCAGCAGCTTAGTGGGGAATTTCTATGGCTACACCTTC. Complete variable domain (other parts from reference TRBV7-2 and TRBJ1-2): GAGVSQSPSNKVTEKGKDVELRCDPISGHTALYWYRQSLGQGLEFLIYFQGNSAPDKSGLPSDRFSAERTGGSVSTLTIQRTQQEDSAVYLCASSLVGNFYGYTFGSGTRLTVV.

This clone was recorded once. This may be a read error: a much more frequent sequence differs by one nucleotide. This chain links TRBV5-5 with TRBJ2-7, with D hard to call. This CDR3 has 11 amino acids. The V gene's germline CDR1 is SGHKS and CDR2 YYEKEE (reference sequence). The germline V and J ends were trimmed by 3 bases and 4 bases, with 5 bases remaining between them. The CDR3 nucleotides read TGTGCCAGCAGCTATAGGTACGAGCAGTACTTC. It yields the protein CASSYRYEQYF.

The CDR3 loop reads CASSLSAGVGGELFF. DNA for the CDR3: TGTGCCAGCAGCTTGTCAGCAGGGGTCGGCGGGGAGCTGTTTTTT. The genes are TRBV7-2 and TRBJ2-2; D possibly corresponds to TRBD1 (6 bases). Trimming took 3 bases from V and 7 from J, leaving 15 bases between them. The CDR3 totals 15 residues. Per the germline V gene, CDR1 is SGHTA and CDR2 is FQGNSA.

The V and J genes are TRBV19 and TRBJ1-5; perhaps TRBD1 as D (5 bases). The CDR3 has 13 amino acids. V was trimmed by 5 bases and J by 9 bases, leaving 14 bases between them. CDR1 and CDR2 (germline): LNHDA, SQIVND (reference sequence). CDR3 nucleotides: TGTGCCAGTAGTCGGACAATGGGAGGGCCCCAGCATTTT. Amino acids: CASSRTMGGPQHF.

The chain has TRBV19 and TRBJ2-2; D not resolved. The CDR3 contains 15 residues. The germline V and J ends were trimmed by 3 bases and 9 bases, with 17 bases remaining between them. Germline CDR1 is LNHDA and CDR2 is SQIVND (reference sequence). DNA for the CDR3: TGTGCCAGTAGTATGGCTCTCAGGCCTCGCCGGGAGCTGTTTTTT. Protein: CASSMALRPRRELFF.

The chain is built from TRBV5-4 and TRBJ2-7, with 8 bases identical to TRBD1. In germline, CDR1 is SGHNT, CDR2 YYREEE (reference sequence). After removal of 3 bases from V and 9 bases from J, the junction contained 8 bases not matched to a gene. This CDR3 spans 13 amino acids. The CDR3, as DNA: TGTGCCAGCAGCTCCTCCGGGACAGGCCTGCAGTACTTC. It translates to CASSSSGTGLQYF.

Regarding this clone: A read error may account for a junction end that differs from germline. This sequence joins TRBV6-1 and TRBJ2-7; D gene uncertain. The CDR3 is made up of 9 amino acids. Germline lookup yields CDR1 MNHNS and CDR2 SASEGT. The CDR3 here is CATLRPVGF. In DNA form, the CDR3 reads TGTGCCACCCTCCGCCCGGTTGGCTTC.

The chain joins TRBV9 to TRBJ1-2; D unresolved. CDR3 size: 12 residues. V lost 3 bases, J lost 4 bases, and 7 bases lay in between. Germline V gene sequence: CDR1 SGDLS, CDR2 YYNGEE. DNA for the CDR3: TGTGCCAGCAGCGATAGGGTCTATGGCTACACCTTC. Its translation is CASSDRVYGYTF.

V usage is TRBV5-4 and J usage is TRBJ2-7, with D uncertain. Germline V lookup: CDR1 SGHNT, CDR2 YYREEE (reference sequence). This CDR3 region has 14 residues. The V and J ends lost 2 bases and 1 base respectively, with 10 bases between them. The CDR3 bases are TGTGCCAGCAGCTTCTTCGCACGGTCCTACGAGCAGTACTTC. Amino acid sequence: CASSFFARSYEQYF.